The sequence of this TCR beta chain was determined in a study of blood T cell repertoires in COVID-19. With V trimmed by 3 bases and J by 4 bases, 14 bases remained unmatched. CDR3 length: 18 residues. CDR1 and CDR2 from the germline V gene are SGDLS and YYNGEE. Data came from immunoSEQ multiplex PCR; TCRdb stores just in-frame clones and leaves some out. This table holds about 130,000 clones, around 74% found once. This clone has a handful of counts. This chain joins TRBV9 and TRBJ2-2, with 8 bases aligning to TRBD2. Source material: peripheral blood. This receptor was taken from a man between 60 and 70 years old with acute or convalescent COVID-19. The DNA for the CDR3 is TGTGCCAGCAGCGACGACTTAGGACTAGCTTCGACCACCGGGGAGCTGTTTTTT. As protein: CASSDDLGLASTTGELFF.